A single sample gave rise to the 18 T cell receptor beta chains below, sequenced in a study of cytotoxic CD8 clonotypes in ibrutinib-treated CLL. Using immunoSEQ multiplex PCR, the repertoire was profiled, and TCRdb retains in-frame clones only, with some absent. The data show tens of thousands of clones, with nearly 70% seen just once and about 14% held by the top ten. Sequences were derived from PBMCs, sampled after 12 months of ibrutinib treatment. These receptors came from a human donor with chronic lymphocytic leukemia.

V usage is TRBV5-4 and J usage is TRBJ2-5; D not certain. The germline V gene has CDR1 SGHNT and CDR2 YYREEE (reference sequence). The V end lost 1 base, the J end lost 2 bases, and 12 bases lay between the germline ends. CDR3 length: 15 residues. The CDR3 DNA sequence: TGTGCCAGCAGCTTGTCGGCCCTCAATCAAGAGACCCAGTACTTC. Its protein product is CASSLSALNQETQYF.

V gene TRBV6-6 combines with J gene TRBJ1-2; 8 positions match TRBD1. The CDR3 consists of 13 residues. Germline CDR1 is MNHNY and CDR2 is SVGAGI (reference sequence). V trimming: 4 bases; J trimming: 3 bases; junction bases outside the gene matches: 1. The CDR3, as DNA: TGTGCCAGCAGTTCGACAGGGGACTATGGCTACACCTTC. As protein: CASSSTGDYGYTF.

This sequence joins TRBV11-1 and TRBJ2-3; 16 positions agree with TRBD2. This CDR3 is 17 amino acids long. Losses at the gene ends were 4 bases for V and 2 bases for J; bases not matched to a gene: 3. CDR1 SGHAT and CDR2 FQDESV come from the germline V gene (reference sequence). The DNA of the CDR3 is TGTGCCAGCAGCTCGGGACTAGCGGGAGGGCCCACAGATACGCAGTATTTT. Translated, it gives CASSSGLAGGPTDTQYF.

This clone was recorded once. The chain has TRBV4-3 and TRBJ2-3; no firm D call. The germline CDR1 and CDR2 sequences are LGHNA and YSLEER. Trimming left V 0 bases short and J 5 bases short, with 6 bases between. CDR3 length: 13 residues. CDR3 nucleotides: TGCGCCAGCAGCCAAGATTGGATAGATACGCAGTATTTT. Its translation is CASSQDWIDTQYF.

The genes are TRBV6-1 and TRBJ2-7; D not resolved. Trimming removed 6 bases from V and 7 bases from J, with 10 bases in between. The V gene's germline CDR1 is MNHNS and CDR2 SASEGT. The CDR3 has 11 amino acids. The CDR3 loop reads CASSLRVEQYF. Written as DNA, the CDR3 is TGTGCCAGCAGCCTCCGGGTGGAGCAGTACTTC.

The sample holds a few counts of this clone. The rearrangement links TRBV7-9 to TRBJ2-1; D gene unclear. The CDR3 length is 14 residues. From germline, CDR1 is SEHNR and CDR2 FQNEAQ (reference sequence). V was pared by 3 bases and J by 2 bases, with 8 bases between. The DNA of the CDR3 is TGTGCCAGCAGCTTTTCAGAAGCCTACAATGAGCAGTTCTTC. It yields the protein CASSFSEAYNEQFF.

This clone was counted a few times. V gene TRBV2 combines with J gene TRBJ2-7; no firm D call. Trimming took 9 bases from V and 3 from J, leaving 15 bases between them. The CDR3 loop spans 13 amino acids. Germline V gene sequence: CDR1 SNHLY, CDR2 FYNNEI. CDR3 amino acids: CARGSKKVYEQYF. Here the CDR3 DNA reads TGTGCCAGAGGGTCAAAGAAGGTCTACGAGCAGTACTTC.

V is TRBV4-1 and J is TRBJ2-7; possibly TRBD1 for D (6 bases). The germline V gene encodes CDR1 MGHRA and CDR2 YSYEKL. Trimming pared 1 base from V and 9 bases from J, leaving 13 bases between. CDR3 length equals 13 residues. CDR3 nucleotides: TGCGCCAGCAGCCAAGCTGGATTAGGGGGGCAGTACTTC. The encoded protein is CASSQAGLGGQYF.

This rearrangement joins TRBV7-2 to TRBJ1-1; D remains ambiguous. V lost 5 bases and J 1 base, leaving 11 bases between the germline ends. This CDR3 is 14 amino acids long. Germline-derived CDR1 and CDR2 are SGHTA and FQGNSA. CDR3 amino acids: CASSLYFTNTEAFF. The CDR3 bases are TGTGCCAGCAGCCTTTATTTTACGAACACTGAAGCTTTCTTT.

The V call is TRBV30, the J call TRBJ2-7; D unresolved. Looked up from germline, CDR1 is GTSNPN and CDR2 is SVGIG (reference sequence). This CDR3 comprises 16 residues. V lost 2 bases and J 0 bases, leaving 17 bases between the germline ends. The CDR3: CAWSTSWPKDSYEQYF. The CDR3 DNA reads as TGTGCCTGGAGTACGTCGTGGCCCAAGGACTCCTACGAGCAGTACTTC.

The chain couples TRBV27 to TRBJ1-2; possible D gene TRBD1, 5 bases. The CDR3 is 13 residues long. V was trimmed by 2 bases and J by 5 bases, leaving 9 bases between them. Germline CDR1 is MNHEY and CDR2 is SMNVEV (reference sequence). In DNA form, the CDR3 reads TGTGCCAGCAGTTTAAAGCAGGGATATGGCTACACCTTC. Amino acid sequence: CASSLKQGYGYTF.

The rearrangement links TRBV10-2 to TRBJ2-3, with 8 bases matching TRBD2. V lost 3 bases to trimming and J lost 1 base; unmatched junction nucleotides: 6. The CDR3 length is 16 residues. CDR1 is WSHSY and CDR2 is SAAADI in the germline V gene. The CDR3 DNA reads TGCGCCAGCAGTGATCCCCGGACTAGCCGCACAGATACGCAGTATTTT. Its translation: CASSDPRTSRTDTQYF.

The rearrangement uses TRBV4-1 and TRBJ2-7; 8 nucleotides agree with TRBD1. Germline assignment: CDR1 MGHRA and CDR2 YSYEKL. With V trimmed by 1 base and J by 3 bases, 5 bases remained unmatched. The CDR3 is 15 residues long. The CDR3 DNA is TGCGCCAGCAGCCAAGGGGGGACAGGCAGCTACGAGCAGTACTTC. This gives the protein CASSQGGTGSYEQYF.

The chain uses TRBV5-1 and TRBJ2-5; the D gene is possibly TRBD2 (6 bases). The CDR3 has 13 residues. Germline V gene lookup returns CDR1 SGHRS and CDR2 YFSETQ. V was clipped by 0 bases and J by 5 bases, with 8 bases between them. The CDR3 DNA is TGCGCCAGCAGCTTGGAGGGGAGGGAGACCCAGTACTTC. Translation gives CASSLEGRETQYF.

This clone turned up a few times. J is TRBJ2-4 and V is TRBV6-5; D gene unclear. Trimming cost V 2 bases and J 1 base, with 3 bases left between them. The CDR3 length is 13 residues. The germline V gene encodes CDR1 MNHEY and CDR2 SVGAGI. Here the CDR3 DNA reads TGTGCCAGCAGTTACAAGGCCAAAAACATTCAGTACTTC. Encoded protein: CASSYKAKNIQYF.

J is TRBJ1-5 and V is TRBV5-1; D not resolved. This CDR3 comprises 15 residues. In germline, CDR1 is SGHRS, CDR2 YFSETQ. V lost 2 bases and J lost 0, with 9 bases in between. CDR3 amino acids: CASSFEPDSNQPQHF. CDR3 bases: TGCGCCAGCAGCTTCGAACCTGATAGCAATCAGCCCCAGCATTTT.

This clone has just one count. The V gene is TRBV19, the J gene TRBJ2-7; 8 bases are a match to TRBD1. Trimming at V came to 4 bases and at J to 6 bases, leaving 8 bases not matched to a gene. The CDR3 totals 14 residues. Per the germline V gene, CDR1 is LNHDA and CDR2 is SQIVND (reference sequence). The CDR3 coding sequence is TGTGCCAGTAGTACCGACAGGGGAGGTCGCGAGCAGTACTTC. Translated, it gives CASSTDRGGREQYF. Looking up the rest from reference TRBV19 and TRBJ2-7 gives the full variable domain: DGGITQSPKYLFRKEGQNVTLSCEQNLNHDAMYWYRQDPGQGLRLIYYSQIVNDFQKGDIAEGYSVSREKKESFPLTVTSAQKNPTAFYLCASSTDRGGREQYFGPGTRLTVT.

J is TRBJ2-7 and V is TRBV18; TRBD2 agrees at 7 bases. The CDR3 totals 15 residues. Unmatched junction bases numbered 7, after V lost 3 bases and J lost 2 bases. Germline-derived CDR1 and CDR2 are KGHSH and LQKENI. CDR3 residues: CASSPLREGPYEQYF. The CDR3 DNA reads as TGTGCCAGCTCACCGCTGAGGGAGGGCCCCTACGAGCAGTACTTC. Complete variable domain (other parts from reference TRBV18 and TRBJ2-7): NAGVMQNPRHLVRRRGQEARLRCSPMKGHSHVYWYRQLPEEGLKFMVYLQKENIIDESGMPKERFSAEFPKEGPSILRIQQVVRGDSAAYFCASSPLREGPYEQYFGPGTRLTVT.